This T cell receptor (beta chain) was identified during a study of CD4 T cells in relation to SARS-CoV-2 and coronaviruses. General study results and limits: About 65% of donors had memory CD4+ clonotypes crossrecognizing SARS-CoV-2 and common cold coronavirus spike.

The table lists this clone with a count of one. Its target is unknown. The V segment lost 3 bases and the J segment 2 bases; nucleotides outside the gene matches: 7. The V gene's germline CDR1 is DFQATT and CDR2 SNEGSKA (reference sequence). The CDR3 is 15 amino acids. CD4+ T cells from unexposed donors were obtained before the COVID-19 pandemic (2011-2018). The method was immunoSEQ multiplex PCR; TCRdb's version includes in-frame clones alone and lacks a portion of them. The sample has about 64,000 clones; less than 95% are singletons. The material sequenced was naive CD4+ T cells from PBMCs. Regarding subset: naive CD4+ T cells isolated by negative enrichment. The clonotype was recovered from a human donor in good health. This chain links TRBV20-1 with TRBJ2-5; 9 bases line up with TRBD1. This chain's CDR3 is CSASTGGGRQETQYF. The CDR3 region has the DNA TGCAGTGCTAGTACAGGGGGCGGAAGACAAGAGACCCAGTACTTC.